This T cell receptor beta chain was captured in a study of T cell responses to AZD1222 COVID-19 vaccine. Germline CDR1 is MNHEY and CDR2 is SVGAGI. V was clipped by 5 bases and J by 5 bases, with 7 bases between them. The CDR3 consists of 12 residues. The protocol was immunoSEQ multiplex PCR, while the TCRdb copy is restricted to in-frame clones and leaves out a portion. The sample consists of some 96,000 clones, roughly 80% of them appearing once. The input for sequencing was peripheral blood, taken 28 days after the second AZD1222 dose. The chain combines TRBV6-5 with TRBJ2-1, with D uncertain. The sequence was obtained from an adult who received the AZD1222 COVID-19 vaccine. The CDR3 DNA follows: TGTGCCAGCAGTCCACGTAACAATGAGCAGTTCTTC. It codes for CASSPRNNEQFF.